This T cell receptor beta chain was sequenced in a study of cytomegalovirus exposure and HLA in healthy donors. A few counts support this clone. Its antigen is not known. The germline CDR1 and CDR2 sequences are MNHEY and SVGAGI. The length of the CDR3 is 14 residues. The ends lost 5 bases at V and 4 bases at J; junction bases unmatched: 7. Although they were nominally healthy when sampled, donors likely had unrecorded immune exposures. PCR used 60 Vbeta primers and 13 Jbeta primers. Source study methods: Later analysis identified tens of millions of unique TCR beta chains, 8.5 million to 13 million shared. Data came from immunoSEQ multiplex PCR; TCRdb stores just in-frame clones and leaves some out. V and J calls and clone size are copied from that table; D and trimming were computed from the DNA. The sample contains under 150,000 clones, over 75% of which appear only once. The study, taken as a whole, reports: Researchers reported from a later analysis that most CMV-associated TCR beta chains appeared HLA-restricted. The authors later linked a missense DCLRE1C variant to TCR beta V- and J-gene trimming.

This chain links TRBV6-5 with TRBJ2-7; 8 bases agree with TRBD2. Source material: PBMCs. The sequence derives from a man aged 30 to 45 in good health and CMV-seronegative. This chain's CDR3 is CASSPGGAPYEQYF. The CDR3 DNA follows: TGTGCCAGCAGTCCCGGGGGGGCCCCATACGAGCAGTACTTC.